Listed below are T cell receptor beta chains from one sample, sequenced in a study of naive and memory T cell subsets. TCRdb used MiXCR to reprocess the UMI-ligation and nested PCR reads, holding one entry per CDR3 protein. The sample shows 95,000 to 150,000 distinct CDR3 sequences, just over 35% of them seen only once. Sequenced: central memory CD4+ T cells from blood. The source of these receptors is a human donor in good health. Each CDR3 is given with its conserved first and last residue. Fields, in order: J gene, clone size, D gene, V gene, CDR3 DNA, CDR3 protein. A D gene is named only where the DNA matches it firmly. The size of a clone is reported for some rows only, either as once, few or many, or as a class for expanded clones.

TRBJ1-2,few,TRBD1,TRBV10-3,TGTGCCATCAGCCATGAACAGGGGGCTTTTGGCTACACCTTC,CAISHEQGAFGYTF
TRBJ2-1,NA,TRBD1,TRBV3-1,TGTGCCAGCAGCCGCCTGGGACAGGGGGCTGGGAATGAGCAGTTCTTC,CASSRLGQGAGNEQFF
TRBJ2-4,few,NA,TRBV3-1,TGTGCCAGCAGCCAAGAAGACAAGGACATTCAGTACTTC,CASSQEDKDIQYF
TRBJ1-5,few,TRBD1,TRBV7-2,TGTGCCAGCAGCCGGGACAGGAATCAGCCCCAGCATTTT,CASSRDRNQPQHF
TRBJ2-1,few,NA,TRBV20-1,TGCAGTGCATGGGACCAGCGGTCCAATGAGCAGTTCTTC,CSAWDQRSNEQFF
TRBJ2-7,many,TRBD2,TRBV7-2,TGTGCCAGCAGACCTACTAGCGGAGCCTACGAGCAGTACTTC,CASRPTSGAYEQYF
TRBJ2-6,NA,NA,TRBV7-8,TGTGCCAGCAGCCCCGTACAGGGAACTGGCTCTGGGGCCAACGTCCTGACTTTC,CASSPVQGTGSGANVLTF
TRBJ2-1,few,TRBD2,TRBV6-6,TGTGCCAGCAGTAGGACTAGCGGGAGGGCGGGGAATGAGCAGTTCTTC,CASSRTSGRAGNEQFF
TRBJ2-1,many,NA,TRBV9,TGTGCCAGCAGCTCAAGTCCTAGGTCCCCGGGGTTCTTC,CASSSSPRSPGFF
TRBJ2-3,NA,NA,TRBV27,TGTGCCAGCAGGCCTTACAGGGAAGATACGCAGTATTTT,CASRPYREDTQYF
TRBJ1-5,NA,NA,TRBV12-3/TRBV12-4,TGTGCCAGCAGTTTTCGGCAAGCAAGCAATCAGCCCCAGCATTTT,CASSFRQASNQPQHF
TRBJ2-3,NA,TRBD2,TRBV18,TGTGCCAGCTCCTGGACTAGCCCCACAGATACGCAGTATTTT,CASSWTSPTDTQYF
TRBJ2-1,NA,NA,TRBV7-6,TGTGCCAGCAGCACACGGACTCCGCAGTTCTTC,CASSTRTPQFF
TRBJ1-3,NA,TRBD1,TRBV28,TGTGCCAGCAGTTACCCAACCCCGGGACAGGGGCGAAACACCATATATTTT,CASSYPTPGQGRNTIYF
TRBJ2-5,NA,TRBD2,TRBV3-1,TGTGCCAGCAGCAGGCGGATCGGGGCTAGCGGGAGGGCCGGAGAGACCCAGTACTTC,CASSRRIGASGRAGETQYF
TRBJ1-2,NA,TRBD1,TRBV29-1,TGCAGCGTTGGTAATGGGGACAGGGCTGGCTACACCTTC,CSVGNGDRAGYTF
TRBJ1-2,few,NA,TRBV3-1,TGTGCCAGCAGCCAGAACGGAGGCTACACCTTC,CASSQNGGYTF
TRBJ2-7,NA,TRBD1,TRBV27,TGTGCCAGCCTCATGAGGCAGGGGGCCTACGAGCAGTACTTC,CASLMRQGAYEQYF
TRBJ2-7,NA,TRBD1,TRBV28,TGTGCCAGCATTCCAACCGTGGGACAGGGGGTCTACGAGCAGTACTTC,CASIPTVGQGVYEQYF
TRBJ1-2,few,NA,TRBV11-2,TGTGCCAGCAGCCCCCGAGAGGGAGGACGCTATGGCTACACCTTC,CASSPREGGRYGYTF
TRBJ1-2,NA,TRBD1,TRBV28,TGTGCCAGCAGTTCTCTCTCCCTCCGGGACAGGGCTAAGTATGGCTACACCTTC,CASSSLSLRDRAKYGYTF
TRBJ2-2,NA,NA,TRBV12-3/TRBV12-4,TGTGCCAGCAGGGTAGCCTTGAACACCGGGGAGCTGTTTTTT,CASRVALNTGELFF
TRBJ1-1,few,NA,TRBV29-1,TGCAGCGTTGACGGGGTGAACACTGAAGCTTTCTTT,CSVDGVNTEAFF
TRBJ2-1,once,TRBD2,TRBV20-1,TGCAGTGCTGTCCGCCCGGGAGGGCGATCGGGCAATGAGCAGTTCTTC,CSAVRPGGRSGNEQFF
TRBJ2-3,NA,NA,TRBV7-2,TGTGCCAGCAGCTCCTCCTACACAGATACGCAGTATTTT,CASSSSYTDTQYF
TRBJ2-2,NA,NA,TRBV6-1,TGTGCCAGCAGTGAAGGGGGGGCGCGGTGGTACACCGGGGAGCTGTTTTTT,CASSEGGARWYTGELFF
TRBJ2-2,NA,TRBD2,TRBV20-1,TGCAGTGCCCTCATGACTAGCGGGAGAACGACCGGGGAGCTGTTTTTT,CSALMTSGRTTGELFF
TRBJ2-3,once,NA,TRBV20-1,TGCAGTGCTAGGGGAAGGGGATGGGCAGATACGCAGTATTTT,CSARGRGWADTQYF
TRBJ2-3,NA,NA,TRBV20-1,TGCAGTGCTAGAGATGGAGGGCCAGATACGCAGTATTTT,CSARDGGPDTQYF
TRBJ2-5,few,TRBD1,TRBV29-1,TGCAGCGTCGGGGGCGGACAGGGATACGAGACCCAGTACTTC,CSVGGGQGYETQYF
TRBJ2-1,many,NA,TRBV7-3,TGTGCCAGCAGCTTACAGCGGGCGGGCAATGAGCAGTTCTTC,CASSLQRAGNEQFF
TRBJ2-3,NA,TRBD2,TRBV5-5,TGTGCCAGCAGCTTTCTCGCGGGAGCATCAGATACGCAGTATTTT,CASSFLAGASDTQYF
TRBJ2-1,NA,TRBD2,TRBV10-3,TGTGCCATCAGTGAGCCGGGACTAGCGGGAGGTCCTAACTACAATGAGCAGTTCTTC,CAISEPGLAGGPNYNEQFF
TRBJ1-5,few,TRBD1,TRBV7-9,TGTGCCAGCAGCCGATTTGGACAGGGCAGCAATCAGCCCCAGCATTTT,CASSRFGQGSNQPQHF
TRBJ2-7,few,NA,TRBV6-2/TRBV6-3,TGTGCCAGCAGTGGGACAACCTACGAGCAGTACTTC,CASSGTTYEQYF
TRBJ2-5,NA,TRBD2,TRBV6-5,TGTGCCAGCAGTTACTCAACACTAGCGGGAGTAGAGACCCAGTACTTC,CASSYSTLAGVETQYF
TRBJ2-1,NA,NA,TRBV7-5,NA,CISVPEHPLARDNEQFF
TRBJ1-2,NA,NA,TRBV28,TGTGCCAGCAGGGGAGGGGCGAATGGCTACACCTTC,CASRGGANGYTF
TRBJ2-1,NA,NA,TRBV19,TGTGCCAGTAGTATAGTTACCGTGGCGCCTCAGTTCTTC,CASSIVTVAPQFF
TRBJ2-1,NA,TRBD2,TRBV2,TGTGCCAGCAGTGAAGCGGCTAGCGGGGTTGGGCACAATGAGCAGTTCTTC,CASSEAASGVGHNEQFF
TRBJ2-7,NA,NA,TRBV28,TGTGCCAGCAGTTTCCAGACGGCCCCCTACGAGCAGTACTTC,CASSFQTAPYEQYF
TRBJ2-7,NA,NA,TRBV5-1,TGCGCCAGCAGCTACCTCGGCGGGCAGGGAGGCGAGCAGTACTTC,CASSYLGGQGGEQYF
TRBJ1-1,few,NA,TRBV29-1,TGCAGCGTTGCCTTTATCTCGATGAACACTGAAGCTTTCTTT,CSVAFISMNTEAFF